This T cell receptor beta chain was sequenced during a study of sequential checkpoint blockade in melanoma. There are 12 residues in the CDR3. Germline CDR1 MNHGY, CDR2 SAAAGT. V dropped 3 bases and J dropped 7 bases, with 10 bases sitting between them. As to treatment: randomized to nivolumab then ipilimumab (arm A) or the reverse (arm B). Here immunoSEQ multiplex PCR was the method, and the copy in TCRdb shows in-frame clones only, minus some. Of about 20,000 clones listed, less than 30% are singletons. This clone has a handful of counts. The TCR was taken from a human donor with melanoma. The chain links TRBV6-8 to TRBJ2-7; D is unresolved. Sequencing used tumor tissue (inferred from file names), obtained from a patient given nivolumab and ipilimumab in sequence. The CDR3 DNA follows: TGTGCCAGCAGTTATCGGGTGGGAGAGCAGTACTTC. Protein: CASSYRVGEQYF.